Listed here are 7 T cell receptor beta chains from one sample, sequenced in a study of T cells in Graves' hyperthyroidism and ophthalmopathy. RNA transcripts yielded amplified TCR beta CDR3 regions. HTBI primers were the set used in a first-round RT-PCR of the TCR CDR3. TCRdb processed the multiplex PCR reads anew with MiXCR; each CDR3 protein has one entry. The sample includes about half a million distinct CDR3 sequences, 20% of them seen just once. Sequenced sample: blood. The receptor source for this set is a man aged 35-49 years with Graves' ophthalmopathy.

This clonotype was detected ten times or more. The chain combines TRBV20-1 with TRBJ2-2; 7 nucleotides line up with TRBD2. The CDR3 extends over 15 amino acids. Germline V lookup: CDR1 DFQATT, CDR2 SNEGSKA (reference sequence). Unmatched junction bases numbered 6, after V lost 0 bases and J lost 5 bases. CDR3 sequence (DNA): TGCAGTGCTAGAGATATTGCGGGAGCGACCGGGGAGCTGTTTTTT. It specifies CSARDIAGATGELFF.

As for this clonotype: An end of the junction differs from the germline gene, which may be a read error. V and J are TRBV6-1 and TRBJ2-5; tentatively, D is TRBD2 (5 bases). Germline values: CDR1 MNHNS, CDR2 SASEGT. This CDR3 has 16 amino acids. CDR3 loop: CASSPEGEIEEEAQYF. DNA of the CDR3: TGTGCCAGCAGTCCCGAGGGCGAAATAGAGGAAGAGGCCCAGTACTTC.

The chain joins TRBV28 to TRBJ2-2; no definite D call. The CDR3 length is 16 residues. Germline V CDR1 and CDR2: MDHEN, SYDVKM. Between the trimmed V and J ends, which lost 2 bases and 3 bases, there was a span of 13 bases. CDR3 region: CASSLDPPSYTGELFF. CDR3 in DNA: TGTGCCAGCAGTTTAGATCCTCCCTCGTACACCGGGGAGCTGTTTTTT.

The chain recombines TRBV27 with TRBJ1-4, with D possibly being TRBD1 (5 bases). The CDR3 has 14 amino acids. The V and J ends lost 2 bases and 4 bases respectively, with 8 bases between them. Germline V gene lookup returns CDR1 MNHEY and CDR2 SMNVEV (reference sequence). CDR3 bases: TGTGCCAGCAGTTTAGGGGGGGATAATGAAAAACTGTTTTTT. As protein: CASSLGGDNEKLFF.

The chain joins TRBV6-4 to TRBJ2-1; 7 positions match TRBD2. Germline CDR1 is MRHNA and CDR2 is SNTAGT. The CDR3 has 15 amino acids. Trimming took 1 base from V and 0 from J; bases not matched to a gene: 0. The CDR3 loop is CASSDLAGSYNEQFF. CDR3 sequence (DNA): TGTGCCAGCAGTGACTTAGCGGGCTCCTACAATGAGCAGTTCTTC.

The CDR3 DNA follows: TGTGCCACCCAACAGGGAACTAGCACAGATACGCAGTATTTT. Protein sequence: CATQQGTSTDTQYF. The chain combines TRBV10-3 with TRBJ2-3; a possible D gene is TRBD1 (6 bases). Germline assignment: CDR1 ENHRY and CDR2 SYGVKD. Trimming took 10 bases from V and 0 from J, leaving 14 bases between them. The CDR3 totals 14 residues.

This clonotype was found a few times. This sequence joins TRBV4-3 and TRBJ1-5; D gene uncertain. This CDR3 has 15 residues. The V end was cut by 0 bases, the J end by 2 bases, with 8 bases between. Germline V lookup: CDR1 LGHNA, CDR2 YSLEER. Here the CDR3 DNA reads TGCGCCAGCAGCCAAGAGATTGGAGGCAATCAGCCCCAGCATTTT. Translating gives CASSQEIGGNQPQHF.